The 29 T cell receptor beta chains reported below all come from one sample, sequenced in a study of CD8 T cells in Susac syndrome. Random hexamers were used to reverse transcribe 0.5 to 1 ug of RNA. TCRdb recomputed calls from the immunoSEQ multiplex PCR reads with MiXCR, one row per CDR3 protein. The profile shows around 130,000 distinct CDR3 sequences, about 90% of them singletons. Sequencing was done on a sample of CD8+ T cells from PBMCs. The source of these receptors is a human donor with multiple sclerosis.

The chain is built from TRBV7-9 and TRBJ1-1; 7 bases fit TRBD1. V dropped 5 bases and J dropped 7; count of bases not matched to a gene: 4. This CDR3 comprises 12 residues. From germline, CDR1 is SEHNR and CDR2 FQNEAQ (reference sequence). As DNA, the CDR3 is TGTGCCAGCAGCATAAGGGGGCTTGAAGCTTTCTTT. Protein sequence: CASSIRGLEAFF.

The CDR3 loop reads CSVDRGRTEAFF. The CDR3 bases are TGCAGCGTTGATAGGGGCAGGACTGAAGCTTTCTTT. The chain uses TRBV29-1 and TRBJ1-1; a possible D gene is TRBD1 (5 bases). This CDR3 is built from 12 residues. Germline CDR1 is SQVTM and CDR2 is ANQGSEA. With 3 bases removed from V and 5 bases from J, the gap between germline ends came to 10 bases.

The chain links TRBV5-1 to TRBJ1-1, with D possibly matching TRBD1 (5 bases). Germline CDR1 SGHRS, CDR2 YFSETQ. The CDR3 has 15 residues. Trimming pared 4 bases from V and 1 base from J, leaving 14 bases between. The CDR3 reads CASSGRDGWNTEAFF. DNA for the CDR3: TGCGCCAGCAGCGGGAGGGACGGTTGGAACACTGAAGCTTTCTTT.

The rearrangement joins TRBV13 to TRBJ1-5; maybe TRBD1 (5 bases). Trimming took 4 bases from V and 6 from J, leaving 10 bases between them. CDR1 PRHDT and CDR2 FYEKMQ come from the germline V gene (reference sequence). This CDR3 region has 13 residues. For the CDR3, the DNA is TGTGCCAGCAGCTCCCACGGGGGTCAGCCCCAGCATTTT. Translated: CASSSHGGQPQHF.

This CDR3 reads CAMGEGSHTEAFF. The CDR3 DNA reads as TGCGCCATGGGAGAGGGCAGCCACACTGAAGCTTTCTTT. J is TRBJ1-1 and V is TRBV10-2, with no clear D. V lost 10 bases to trimming and J lost 3 bases, with 15 bases between them. Germline V lookup: CDR1 WSHSY, CDR2 SAAADI. The CDR3 has 13 residues.

This chain uses TRBV5-1 with TRBJ1-1; no clear D gene. Germline CDR1 and CDR2: SGHRS and YFSETQ. CDR3 length equals 12 residues. V gave up 4 bases and J gave up 6 bases, with 10 bases separating them. This chain's CDR3 is CASSPDGSEAFF. In nucleotides, the CDR3 is TGCGCCAGCAGCCCGGACGGATCTGAAGCTTTCTTT.

This sequence joins TRBV29-1 and TRBJ2-7; D not resolved. Germline assignment: CDR1 SQVTM and CDR2 ANQGSEA. The CDR3 totals 13 residues. Trimming stripped 6 bases from V and 1 base from J, with 13 bases between. The CDR3 nucleotides read TGCAGCGTACAGACCCTAGTATCCTACGAGCAGTACTTC. This sequence encodes CSVQTLVSYEQYF.

This rearrangement joins TRBV30 to TRBJ2-3; D unclear. Per the germline V gene, CDR1 is GTSNPN and CDR2 is SVGIG (reference sequence). The ends were cut back, 0 bases at V and 4 bases at J, with 14 bases in the middle. The CDR3 consists of 15 residues. The CDR3 is CAWSVGIQVADTQYF. DNA for the CDR3: TGTGCCTGGAGTGTCGGAATCCAGGTAGCAGATACGCAGTATTTT.

The chain links TRBV5-1 to TRBJ2-7; D possibly corresponds to TRBD2 (6 bases). CDR1 and CDR2 (germline): SGHRS, YFSETQ. Trimming shortened V by 6 bases and J by 1 base, and 11 bases separated the two germline ends. The CDR3 is made up of 13 amino acids. The chain's CDR3 is CASTFGGSYEQYF. CDR3 DNA: TGCGCCAGCACCTTTGGAGGGTCCTACGAGCAGTACTTC. Filled out from reference TRBV5-1 and TRBJ2-7, the complete variable domain reads KAGVTQTPRYLIKTRGQQVTLSCSPISGHRSVSWYQQTPGQGLQFLFEYFSETQRNKGNFPGRFSGRQFSNSRSEMNVSTLELGDSALYLCASTFGGSYEQYFGPGTRLTVT.

V gene TRBV4-1 combines with J gene TRBJ2-4; D is perhaps TRBD2 (5 bases). Looked up from germline, CDR1 is MGHRA and CDR2 is YSYEKL. V was shortened by 0 bases and J by 3 bases, with 12 bases between the two germline ends. This CDR3 region has 16 residues. CDR3 sequence reads: CASSQDEGLIKNIQYF. CDR3 sequence (DNA): TGCGCCAGCAGCCAAGATGAGGGATTGATCAAAAACATTCAGTACTTC.

The chain has TRBV10-1 and TRBJ2-1; D might be TRBD2 (5 bases). Germline lookup yields CDR1 WNHNN and CDR2 SYGVQD (reference sequence). The CDR3 covers 15 residues. Trimming shortened V by 2 bases and J by 0 bases, and 8 bases separated the two germline ends. The CDR3 nucleotides read TGCGCCAGCAGTGAGGGGGAGAGCTCCTACAATGAGCAGTTCTTC. Translating gives CASSEGESSYNEQFF.

In DNA form, the CDR3 reads TGTGCCAGCAGCAACCTGGGGGGGGAAGGGCCTGGGGCCAACGTCCTGACTTTC. As protein: CASSNLGGEGPGANVLTF. V gene TRBV12-3 or TRBV12-4 combines with J gene TRBJ2-6, with 7 bases identical to TRBD2. This CDR3 contains 18 residues. J lost 2 bases, V lost 6 bases, and 13 bases had no gene match.

The J gene is TRBJ2-7, the V gene TRBV6-1, with 7 bases lining up with TRBD2. V shed 4 bases, J shed 1 base, and the junction held 4 bases outside the gene matches. From germline, CDR1 is MNHNS and CDR2 SASEGT. There are 14 residues in the CDR3. This CDR3 is CASSGSGASYEQYF. For the CDR3, the DNA is TGTGCCAGCAGTGGAAGCGGGGCTTCCTACGAGCAGTACTTC.

The gene calls are TRBV24-1 and TRBJ2-2, with D tentatively TRBD1 or TRBD2 (5 bases each). The CDR3 loop spans 15 amino acids. Germline CDR1 reads KGHDR; CDR2 reads SFDVKD. V was shortened by 4 bases and J by 2 bases, with 10 bases between the two germline ends. CDR3 nucleotide sequence: TGTGCCACCAGTGAAGGGACGGACAACACCGGGGAGCTGTTTTTT. Amino acids: CATSEGTDNTGELFF.

This chain links TRBV27 with TRBJ2-5, with TRBD1 matching 7 bases. V lost 6 bases to trimming and J lost 0 bases; unmatched junction nucleotides: 4. CDR1 and CDR2 (germline): MNHEY, SMNVEV (reference sequence). This CDR3 has 14 residues. The CDR3 protein is CASRRDSYQETQYF. The CDR3 DNA follows: TGTGCCAGCAGACGGGACAGCTACCAAGAGACCCAGTACTTC.

The chain employs TRBV11-2 and TRBJ1-1; D not resolved. Germline lookup yields CDR1 SGHAT and CDR2 FQNNGV. V lost 4 bases to trimming and J lost 1 base, with 7 bases between them. The CDR3 has 13 amino acids. In DNA, the CDR3 is TGTGCCAGCAGCTACGGACGGAACACTGAAGCTTTCTTT. Encoded protein: CASSYGRNTEAFF.

This clonotype was found a few times. The rearrangement links TRBV11-2 to TRBJ2-5; no firm D call. The CDR3 is made up of 11 amino acids. Germline V gene data show CDR1 as SGHAT and CDR2 as FQNNGV. V shed 1 base and J shed 5 bases, with 2 bases lying between them. CDR3: CASSLVETQYF. The CDR3 DNA sequence: TGTGCCAGCAGCTTAGTTGAGACCCAGTACTTC.

V usage is TRBV7-9 and J usage is TRBJ1-1; D remains unclear. The CDR3 is 14 residues long. Germline CDR1 reads SEHNR; CDR2 reads FQNEAQ (reference sequence). V was cut by 7 bases and J by 6 bases, with 18 bases left in between. This CDR3 reads CASTIESRLPEAFF. DNA of the CDR3: TGTGCCAGCACGATCGAATCGAGGCTCCCTGAAGCTTTCTTT.

The chain employs TRBV20-1 and TRBJ2-1; no firm D call. Trimming shortened V by 2 bases and J by 0 bases, and 14 bases separated the two germline ends. CDR1 is DFQATT, CDR2 SNEGSKA, per germline (reference sequence). This CDR3 region has 16 residues. Written as DNA, the CDR3 is TGCAGTGCTAGACCTTTAGACCTAAGCTCCTACAATGAGCAGTTCTTC. Translated, it gives CSARPLDLSSYNEQFF.

This clonotype was recorded only once. The chain recombines TRBV27 with TRBJ2-5, with 8 bases that match TRBD1. Germline V CDR1 and CDR2: MNHEY, SMNVEV (reference sequence). The trim removed 7 bases at V and 5 bases at J, leaving 9 bases unmatched. The CDR3 is made up of 14 amino acids. As DNA, the CDR3 is TGTGCCAGCACGGAGACAGGGGCGGTGGAGACCCAGTACTTC. Translation: CASTETGAVETQYF.

The chain links TRBV4-2 to TRBJ2-2, with 7 bases lining up with TRBD2. This CDR3 is built from 16 residues. The germline V gene has CDR1 LGHNA and CDR2 YNFKEQ. The V segment lost 0 bases and the J segment 5 bases; nucleotides outside the gene matches: 6. The CDR3 region is CASSQEWTRGTGELFF. The CDR3 nucleotides read TGTGCCAGCAGCCAAGAATGGACTAGAGGGACCGGGGAGCTGTTTTTT.

The rearrangement links TRBV29-1 to TRBJ2-3; 7 bases agree with TRBD2. Germline CDR1 reads SQVTM; CDR2 reads ANQGSEA. V was clipped by 7 bases and J by 3 bases; unmatched bases: 7. The CDR3 has 13 residues. The CDR3 sequence is CSAQGGSTDTQYF. The CDR3 region has the DNA TGCAGCGCCCAGGGAGGGAGTACAGATACGCAGTATTTT.

This sequence joins TRBV12-3 or TRBV12-4 and TRBJ2-3, with unresolved D. Deletions cut 6 bases from V and 4 bases from J, with 8 bases between. The CDR3 loop spans 12 amino acids. CDR3 sequence: CASRPYPDTQYF. The CDR3 DNA reads as TGTGCCAGCAGACCCTACCCAGATACGCAGTATTTT.

The chain carries TRBV7-9 and TRBJ2-7, with D perhaps TRBD1 (5 bases). The CDR3 extends over 14 amino acids. Per the germline V gene, CDR1 is SEHNR and CDR2 is FQNEAQ (reference sequence). Trimming pared 5 bases from V and 2 bases from J, leaving 13 bases between. CDR3 amino acids: CASSGVRAPYEQYF. Written as DNA, the CDR3 is TGTGCCAGCAGCGGTGTCAGGGCTCCCTACGAGCAGTACTTC.

The rearrangement links TRBV3-1 to TRBJ1-4; D is possibly TRBD1 (5 bases). In germline, CDR1 is LGHDT, CDR2 YNNKEL (reference sequence). With 4 bases removed from V and 4 bases from J, the gap between germline ends came to 16 bases. The CDR3 is made up of 16 amino acids. CDR3 sequence reads: CASSPGLGGINEKLFF. For the CDR3, the DNA is TGTGCCAGCAGCCCGGGCCTGGGGGGGATTAATGAAAAACTGTTTTTT.

This clonotype appeared once. This chain connects TRBV29-1 to TRBJ2-2; D uncertain. CDR3 size: 13 residues. Germline CDR1 SQVTM, CDR2 ANQGSEA. Trimming stripped 5 bases from V and 2 bases from J, with 9 bases between. The CDR3 spells CSVLAQNTGELFF. The CDR3 DNA reads TGCAGCGTTTTAGCTCAAAACACCGGGGAGCTGTTTTTT.

The chain has TRBV11-2 and TRBJ1-1, with TRBD1 identical over 9 bases. The CDR3 loop spans 12 amino acids. V shed 11 bases and J 3 bases; nucleotides not matched to a gene: 4. Per germline, CDR1 SGHAT and CDR2 FQNNGV. This CDR3 reads CAGGQGYTEAFF. The DNA of the CDR3 is TGTGCCGGGGGACAGGGATACACTGAAGCTTTCTTT.

CDR3 DNA sequence: TGTGCCTGGAGCCTTGACGAACTAGCGGGCCTCCAAGAGACCCAGTACTTC. This sequence encodes CAWSLDELAGLQETQYF. The V and J genes are TRBV30 and TRBJ2-5, with TRBD2 matching over 9 bases. The CDR3 consists of 17 residues. The J segment lost 1 base and the V segment lost 3 bases, leaving 12 bases of the junction unmatched. Germline CDR1 GTSNPN, CDR2 SVGIG (reference sequence). Looking up the rest from reference TRBV30 and TRBJ2-5 gives the full variable domain: SQTIHQWPATLVQPVGSPLSLECTVEGTSNPNLYWYRQAAGRGLQLLFYSVGIGQISSEVPQNLSASRPQDRQFILSSKKLLLSDSGFYLCAWSLDELAGLQETQYFGPGTRLLVL.

V usage is TRBV7-9 and J usage is TRBJ2-1; D remains ambiguous. Germline lookup yields CDR1 SEHNR and CDR2 FQNEAQ (reference sequence). The CDR3 totals 12 residues. V lost 11 bases to trimming and J lost 1 base, with 9 bases between them. The CDR3 nucleotides read TGTGCCTCCCTCCGGTCCTACAATGAGCAGTTCTTC. Translation: CASLRSYNEQFF.